Listed below are T cell receptor beta chains from one sample, sequenced in a study of STAT3 mutations in large granular lymphocyte leukemia. TCRdb's table, derived via immunoSEQ multiplex PCR, lists solely in-frame clones and lacks some. The data contain about 7,000 clones, less than 75% of them seen just once; the ten biggest clones take up under 80%. The sequenced sample was peripheral blood mononuclear cells. The source of these receptors is a boy aged 5-17 years with T-cell large granular lymphocyte leukemia. Some clones in this sample may be carry-over from other donors' samples. The CDR3 runs from the conserved cysteine through the conserved F or W. The order of the fields is clone size, V gene, J gene, D gene, CDR3 DNA, CDR3 protein. A D gene is named only where the DNA matches it firmly. Only part of the rows carry a size: once, few, many, or a class if the clone is expanded.

clone size: -; V gene: TRBV5-4; J gene: TRBJ1-1; D gene: TRBD1; CDR3 DNA: TGTGCCAGCAGCTTGGGTACGGACAGGGGCACTGAAGCTTTCTTT; CDR3 protein: CASSLGTDRGTEAFF
clone size: few; V gene: TRBV6-6; J gene: TRBJ2-7; D gene: TRBD2; CDR3 DNA: TGTGCCAGCAGTCGGACTAGCGGGGTCGGAAGCTACGAGCAGTACTTC; CDR3 protein: CASSRTSGVGSYEQYF
clone size: few; V gene: TRBV6-5; J gene: TRBJ1-6; D gene: -; CDR3 DNA: TGTGCCAGCAGTCGGGGGGGATGGGAGAATTCACCCCTCCACTTT; CDR3 protein: CASSRGGWENSPLHF
clone size: -; V gene: TRBV28; J gene: TRBJ1-5; D gene: -; CDR3 DNA: TGTGCCAGCAGTGATTATAGCAATCAGCCCCAGCATTTT; CDR3 protein: CASSDYSNQPQHF
clone size: few; V gene: TRBV7-3; J gene: TRBJ1-1; D gene: -; CDR3 DNA: TGTGCCAGCAGCCTTCATATGAGGGGTGAAGCTTTCTTT; CDR3 protein: CASSLHMRGEAFF
clone size: few; V gene: TRBV28; J gene: TRBJ1-5; D gene: -; CDR3 DNA: TGTGCCAGCAGCCAGGGAGACAGCGATCCCATACTCGATAGCAATCAGCCCCAGCATTTT; CDR3 protein: CASSQGDSDPILDSNQPQHF
clone size: -; V gene: TRBV5-4; J gene: TRBJ2-7; D gene: -; CDR3 DNA: TGTGCCAGCAGCTTACTTCACACGCGCGAGCAGTACTTC; CDR3 protein: CASSLLHTREQYF
clone size: few; V gene: TRBV13; J gene: TRBJ2-7; D gene: TRBD1; CDR3 DNA: TGTGCCAGCAGCCCAGGGACAGGGTACGAGCAGTACTTC; CDR3 protein: CASSPGTGYEQYF
clone size: -; V gene: TRBV14; J gene: TRBJ1-2; D gene: TRBD1; CDR3 DNA: TGTGCCAGCAGCAAATTGGACAGGGGCTCCGATGGCTACACCTTC; CDR3 protein: CASSKLDRGSDGYTF
clone size: -; V gene: TRBV7-9; J gene: TRBJ2-3; D gene: -; CDR3 DNA: TGTGCCAGCAGCTCCCCTCCGGCAGATACGCAGTATTTT; CDR3 protein: CASSSPPADTQYF
clone size: -; V gene: TRBV5-4; J gene: TRBJ1-2; D gene: -; CDR3 DNA: TGTGCCAGCAGCCCACGGGGGTCAGGGAACGGCTACACCTTC; CDR3 protein: CASSPRGSGNGYTF
clone size: -; V gene: TRBV6-5; J gene: TRBJ1-6; D gene: -; CDR3 DNA: TGTGCCAGCAGTTCCCAGGGTGGGCCTTATAATTCACCCCTCCACTTT; CDR3 protein: CASSSQGGPYNSPLHF
clone size: few; V gene: TRBV5-1; J gene: TRBJ2-7; D gene: -; CDR3 DNA: TGCGCCAGCAGCTTGGTAGCCGGATACGAGCAGTACTTC; CDR3 protein: CASSLVAGYEQYF
clone size: -; V gene: TRBV5-1; J gene: TRBJ2-3; D gene: TRBD2; CDR3 DNA: TGCGCCAAGTTAGCGGGAGGTCCGAAGGGCACAGATACGCAGTATTTT; CDR3 protein: CAKLAGGPKGTDTQYF
clone size: -; V gene: TRBV5-1; J gene: TRBJ1-2; D gene: -; CDR3 DNA: TGCGCCAGCAGCTTGGGCCAGGGGAACTATGGCTACACCTTC; CDR3 protein: CASSLGQGNYGYTF
clone size: -; V gene: TRBV7-9; J gene: TRBJ2-7; D gene: -; CDR3 DNA: TGTGCCAGCAGCTTAGCCCAAATGGGGCCGGGAAGATACGAGCAGTACTTC; CDR3 protein: CASSLAQMGPGRYEQYF
clone size: -; V gene: TRBV27; J gene: TRBJ1-5; D gene: -; CDR3 DNA: TGTGCCAGCAGTTTGGTGGCGCGGGATCAGCCCCAGCATTTT; CDR3 protein: CASSLVARDQPQHF
clone size: -; V gene: TRBV27; J gene: TRBJ2-1; D gene: TRBD2; CDR3 DNA: TGTGCCAGCAGTTTAAGCACTAGCGGAGTCATGGATGAGCAGTTCTTC; CDR3 protein: CASSLSTSGVMDEQFF
clone size: few; V gene: TRBV5-8; J gene: TRBJ1-4; D gene: -; CDR3 DNA: TGTGCCAGCAGCTCAGCTAATGAAAAACTGTTTTTT; CDR3 protein: CASSSANEKLFF
clone size: -; V gene: TRBV5-8; J gene: TRBJ2-7; D gene: -; CDR3 DNA: TGTGCCAGCAGCCCTAGCCACGAGCAGTACTTC; CDR3 protein: CASSPSHEQYF
clone size: once; V gene: TRBV29-1; J gene: TRBJ1-2; D gene: TRBD1; CDR3 DNA: TGCAGCGTGATAATCTCCGCCGGGACAGGGGTATATGGCTACACCTTC; CDR3 protein: CSVIISAGTGVYGYTF
clone size: once; V gene: TRBV5-1; J gene: TRBJ1-1; D gene: -; CDR3 DNA: TGCGCCAGCAGCTTGATGGCGGGCGCGAACACTGAAGCTTTCTTT; CDR3 protein: CASSLMAGANTEAFF
clone size: -; V gene: TRBV7-2; J gene: TRBJ1-1; D gene: -; CDR3 DNA: TGTGCCAGCAGCCGTCGGACAGACACTGAAGCTTTCTTT; CDR3 protein: CASSRRTDTEAFF
clone size: -; V gene: TRBV7-9; J gene: TRBJ2-7; D gene: TRBD2; CDR3 DNA: TGTGCCAGCAGCTTAGGGGGTAGCGGGAGGGCCTTCGAGCAGTACTTC; CDR3 protein: CASSLGGSGRAFEQYF